These T cell receptor beta chains were read from a single sample in a study of T cell responses to AZD1222 COVID-19 vaccine. Libraries were prepared by immunoSEQ multiplex PCR; TCRdb keeps only in-frame clonotypes and omits some of them. The sample carries roughly 120,000 clones, 94% recorded once. The source material was peripheral blood, sampled 28 days after the second AZD1222 dose. All receptors come from an adult who received the AZD1222 COVID-19 vaccine. CDR3s include the opening cysteine and the closing phenylalanine or tryptophan. Fields, in order: V gene, clone size, D gene, J gene, CDR3 protein, CDR3 DNA. D genes are given only for firm matches. Size tells how often a clone was seen (once, few, many) or the class of an expanded clone, and some rows leave it out.

>TRBV14|.|.|TRBJ1-3
CASSPVGGTSGNTIYF
TGTGCCAGCAGTCCTGTAGGAGGGACCTCTGGAAACACCATATATTTT
>TRBV7-9|once|.|TRBJ2-5
CASGAFSSQTQYF
TGTGCCAGCGGGGCTTTTAGCTCACAGACCCAGTACTTC
>TRBV5-1|.|TRBD1|TRBJ1-2
CASSLGQGLGYTF
TGCGCCAGCAGCTTGGGACAGGGCTTGGGCTACACCTTC
>TRBV18|.|TRBD1|TRBJ1-1
CASSLGQGRGEAFF
TGTGCCAGCTCACTAGGACAGGGGAGGGGTGAAGCTTTCTTT
>TRBV24-1|.|.|TRBJ2-1
CATNMYSFNEQFF
TGTGCCACCAACATGTATAGCTTCAATGAGCAGTTCTTC
>TRBV29-1|.|.|TRBJ1-2
CSVEGGETTNYGYTF
TGCAGCGTTGAAGGGGGGGAGACCACTAACTATGGCTACACCTTC
>TRBV12-3/TRBV12-4|.|.|TRBJ2-5
CASSLAPQETQYF
TGTGCCAGCAGTTTAGCACCACAAGAGACCCAGTACTTC
>TRBV5-4|.|.|TRBJ1-6
CASAHPGPSPLHF
TGTGCCAGCGCGCATCCAGGTCCCTCACCCCTCCACTTT
>TRBV27|.|.|TRBJ2-3
CASSLLWRGELNTQYF
TGTGCCAGCAGTTTATTGTGGAGGGGAGAGCTTAATACGCAGTATTTT
>TRBV4-1|.|TRBD2|TRBJ2-4
CASSQVGLAGRAKNIQYF
TGCGCCAGCAGCCAAGTAGGACTAGCGGGTAGAGCCAAAAACATTCAGTACTTC
>TRBV7-9|.|.|TRBJ1-2
CASSLVGGTTMDGYTF
TGTGCCAGCAGCTTAGTAGGGGGAACCACTATGGATGGCTACACCTTC
>TRBV19|.|.|TRBJ2-3
CASSFLAESTDTQYF
TGTGCCAGTTCATTTTTAGCGGAAAGCACAGATACGCAGTATTTT
>TRBV6-5|.|TRBD1|TRBJ2-7
CASSRERTGGYEQYF
TGTGCCAGCAGTCGAGAGCGGACAGGGGGCTACGAGCAGTACTTC
>TRBV18|.|.|TRBJ2-1
CASSLRDSRYNEQFF
TGTGCCAGCTCTCTTCGGGACTCCCGTTACAATGAGCAGTTCTTC
>TRBV9|.|.|TRBJ2-5
CASSVGGSSQETQYF
TGTGCCAGCAGCGTAGGGGGGTCCAGCCAAGAGACCCAGTACTTC
>TRBV29-1|.|TRBD1|TRBJ2-3
CSVEGQGESTDTQYF
TGCAGCGTTGAGGGACAGGGAGAAAGCACAGATACGCAGTATTTT
>TRBV11-3|.|.|TRBJ1-5
CASSIRGSQPQHF
TGTGCCAGCTCGATCAGGGGAAGTCAGCCCCAGCATTTT
>TRBV18|.|.|TRBJ2-7
CASSPREGPYEQYF
TGTGCCAGCTCACCACGTGAGGGCCCCTACGAGCAGTACTTC
>TRBV13|.|TRBD1|TRBJ2-7
CASSSRQGTREQYF
TGTGCCAGCAGCTCTCGACAGGGAACTCGGGAGCAGTACTTC
>TRBV4-1|once|.|TRBJ2-5
CASSQDFGREETQYF
TGCGCCAGCAGCCAAGACTTTGGGCGGGAAGAGACCCAGTACTTC